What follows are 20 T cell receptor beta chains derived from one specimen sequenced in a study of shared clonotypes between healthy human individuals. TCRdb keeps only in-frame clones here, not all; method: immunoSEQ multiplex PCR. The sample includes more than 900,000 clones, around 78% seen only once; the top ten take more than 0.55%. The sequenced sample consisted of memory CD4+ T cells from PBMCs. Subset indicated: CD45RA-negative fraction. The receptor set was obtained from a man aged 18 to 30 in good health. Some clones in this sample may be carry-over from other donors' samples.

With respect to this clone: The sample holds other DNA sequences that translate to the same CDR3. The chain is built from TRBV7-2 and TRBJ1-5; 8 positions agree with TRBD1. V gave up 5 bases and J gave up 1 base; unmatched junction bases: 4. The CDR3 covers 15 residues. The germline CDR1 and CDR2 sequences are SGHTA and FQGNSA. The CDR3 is CASSLRTGSNQPQHF. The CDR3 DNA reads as TGTGCCAGCAGCCTAAGGACAGGGAGCAATCAGCCCCAGCATTTT.

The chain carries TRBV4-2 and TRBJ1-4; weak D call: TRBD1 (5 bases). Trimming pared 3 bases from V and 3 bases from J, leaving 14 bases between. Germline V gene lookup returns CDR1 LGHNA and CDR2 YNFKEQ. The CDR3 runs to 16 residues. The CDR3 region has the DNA TGTGCCAGCAGCCACGTAGGCAGGGACCCTAATGAAAAACTGTTTTTT. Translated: CASSHVGRDPNEKLFF.

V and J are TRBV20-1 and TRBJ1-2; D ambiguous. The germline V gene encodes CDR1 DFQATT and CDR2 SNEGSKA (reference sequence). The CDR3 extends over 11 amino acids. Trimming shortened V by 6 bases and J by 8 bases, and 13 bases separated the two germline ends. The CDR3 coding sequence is TGCAGTGCCCCGAGTGGGTGGGGCTACACCTTC. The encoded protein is CSAPSGWGYTF.

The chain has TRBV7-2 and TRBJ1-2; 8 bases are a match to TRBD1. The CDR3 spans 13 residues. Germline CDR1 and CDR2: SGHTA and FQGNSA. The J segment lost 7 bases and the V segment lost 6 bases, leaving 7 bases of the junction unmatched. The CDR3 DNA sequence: TGTGCCAGCAGTCCGGACAGGGAGGTTGGCTACACCTTC. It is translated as CASSPDREVGYTF.

CDR3 nucleotides: TGTGCCAGCAGTTTGAAGCCAGGGGCAAATGAAAAACTGTTTTTT. The encoded protein is CASSLKPGANEKLFF. The J gene is TRBJ1-4, the V gene TRBV28, with D maybe TRBD1 (6 bases). The germline gives CDR1 MDHEN, CDR2 SYDVKM. Between the trimmed V and J ends, which lost 3 bases and 5 bases, there was a span of 13 bases. This CDR3 region has 15 residues. Combining the CDR3 with reference TRBV28 and TRBJ1-4 gives the whole variable domain DVKVTQSSRYLVKRTGEKVFLECVQDMDHENMFWYRQDPGLGLRLIYFSYDVKMKEKGDIPEGYSVSREKKERFSLILESASTNQTSMYLCASSLKPGANEKLFFGSGTQLSVL.

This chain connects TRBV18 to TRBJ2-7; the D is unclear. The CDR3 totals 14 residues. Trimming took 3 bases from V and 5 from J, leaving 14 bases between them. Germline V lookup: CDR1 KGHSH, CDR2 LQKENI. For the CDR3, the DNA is TGTGCCAGCTCACCGCGGACCCGATCCGACGAGCAGTACTTC. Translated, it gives CASSPRTRSDEQYF.

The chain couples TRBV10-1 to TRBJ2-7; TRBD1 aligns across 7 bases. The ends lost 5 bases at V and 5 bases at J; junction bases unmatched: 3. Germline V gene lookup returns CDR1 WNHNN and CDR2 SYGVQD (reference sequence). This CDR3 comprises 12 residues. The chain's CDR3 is CASSSDRDEQYF. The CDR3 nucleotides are TGCGCCAGCAGTTCTGACAGGGACGAGCAGTACTTC.

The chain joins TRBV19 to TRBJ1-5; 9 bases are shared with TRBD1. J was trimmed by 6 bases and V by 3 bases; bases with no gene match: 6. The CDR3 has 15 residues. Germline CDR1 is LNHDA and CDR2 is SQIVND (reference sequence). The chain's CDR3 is CASSIQDRGSQPQHF. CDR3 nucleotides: TGTGCCAGTAGTATTCAGGACAGGGGAAGTCAGCCCCAGCATTTT.

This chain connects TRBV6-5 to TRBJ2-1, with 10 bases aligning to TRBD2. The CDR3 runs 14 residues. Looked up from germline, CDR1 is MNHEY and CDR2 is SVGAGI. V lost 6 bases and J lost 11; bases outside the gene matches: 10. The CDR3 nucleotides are TGTGCCAGCAGACTTAGCGGGAGGACCCCTAAGCAGTTCTTC. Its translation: CASRLSGRTPKQFF.

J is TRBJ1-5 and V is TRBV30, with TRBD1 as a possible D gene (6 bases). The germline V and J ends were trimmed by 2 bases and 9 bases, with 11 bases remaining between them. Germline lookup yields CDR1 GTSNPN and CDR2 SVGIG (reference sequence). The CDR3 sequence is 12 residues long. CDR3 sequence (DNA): TGTGCCTGGAGTACAGGGCCCTTGCCCCAGCATTTT. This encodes CAWSTGPLPQHF. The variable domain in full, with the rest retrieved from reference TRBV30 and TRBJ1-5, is SQTIHQWPATLVQPVGSPLSLECTVEGTSNPNLYWYRQAAGRGLQLLFYSVGIGQISSEVPQNLSASRPQDRQFILSSKKLLLSDSGFYLCAWSTGPLPQHFGDGTRLSIL.

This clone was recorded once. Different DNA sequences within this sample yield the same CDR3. CDR3 nucleotides: TGTGCCAGCAGTCCCCAATTAGCGGGAGTGTACGAGCAGTACTTC. Its translation is CASSPQLAGVYEQYF. This chain links TRBV28 with TRBJ2-7; TRBD2 agrees at 9 bases. CDR1 and CDR2 from the germline V gene are MDHEN and SYDVKM. CDR3 size: 15 residues. V was pared by 5 bases and J by 4 bases, with 9 bases of the junction left unmatched. Combining the CDR3 with reference TRBV28 and TRBJ2-7 gives the whole variable domain DVKVTQSSRYLVKRTGEKVFLECVQDMDHENMFWYRQDPGLGLRLIYFSYDVKMKEKGDIPEGYSVSREKKERFSLILESASTNQTSMYLCASSPQLAGVYEQYFGPGTRLTVT.

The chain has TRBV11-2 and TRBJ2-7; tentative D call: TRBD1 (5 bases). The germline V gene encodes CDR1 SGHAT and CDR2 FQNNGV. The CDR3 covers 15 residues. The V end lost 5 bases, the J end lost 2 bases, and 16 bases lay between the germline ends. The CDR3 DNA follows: TGTGCCAGCAGCCGGCTGCAGGGTCAAGCCTACGAGCAGTACTTC. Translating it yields CASSRLQGQAYEQYF.

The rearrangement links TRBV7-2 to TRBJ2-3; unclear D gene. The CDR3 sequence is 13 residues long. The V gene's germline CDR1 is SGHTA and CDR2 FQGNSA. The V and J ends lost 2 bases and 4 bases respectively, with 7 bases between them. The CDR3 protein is CASSLIGPDTQYF. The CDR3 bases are TGTGCCAGCAGCTTAATTGGCCCAGATACGCAGTATTTT.

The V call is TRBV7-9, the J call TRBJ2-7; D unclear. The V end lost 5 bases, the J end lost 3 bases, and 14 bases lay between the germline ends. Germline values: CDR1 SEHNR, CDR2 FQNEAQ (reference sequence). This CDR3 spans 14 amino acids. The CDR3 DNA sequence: TGTGCCAGCAGCCCGGGTCGCGCAAACTACGAGCAGTACTTC. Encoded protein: CASSPGRANYEQYF.

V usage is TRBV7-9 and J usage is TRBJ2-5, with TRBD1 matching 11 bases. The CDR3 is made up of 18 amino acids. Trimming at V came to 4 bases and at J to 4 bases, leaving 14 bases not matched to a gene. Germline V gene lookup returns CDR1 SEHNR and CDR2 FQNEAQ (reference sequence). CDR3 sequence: CASSSSPGQGGKGETQYF. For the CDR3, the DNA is TGTGCCAGCAGCTCTTCGCCGGGACAGGGGGGAAAAGGAGAGACCCAGTACTTC.

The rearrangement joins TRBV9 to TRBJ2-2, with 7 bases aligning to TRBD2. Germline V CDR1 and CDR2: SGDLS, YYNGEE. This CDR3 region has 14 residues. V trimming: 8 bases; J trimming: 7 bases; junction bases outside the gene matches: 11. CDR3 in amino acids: CASTYGRRGGELFF. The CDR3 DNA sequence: TGTGCCAGTACCTACGGGAGGAGGGGCGGGGAGCTGTTTTTT.

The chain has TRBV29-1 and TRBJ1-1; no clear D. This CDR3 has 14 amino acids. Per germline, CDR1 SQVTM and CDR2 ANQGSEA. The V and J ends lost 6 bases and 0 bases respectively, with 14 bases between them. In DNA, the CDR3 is TGCAGCGTCCTCGGGCAGAGGATGAACACTGAAGCTTTCTTT. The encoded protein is CSVLGQRMNTEAFF.

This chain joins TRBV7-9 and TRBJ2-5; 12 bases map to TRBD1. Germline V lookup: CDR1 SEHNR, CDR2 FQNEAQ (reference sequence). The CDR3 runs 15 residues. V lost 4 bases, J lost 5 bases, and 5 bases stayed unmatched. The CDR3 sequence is CASSSGQGARETQYF. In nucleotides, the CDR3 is TGTGCCAGCAGCTCGGGACAGGGGGCGCGGGAGACCCAGTACTTC.

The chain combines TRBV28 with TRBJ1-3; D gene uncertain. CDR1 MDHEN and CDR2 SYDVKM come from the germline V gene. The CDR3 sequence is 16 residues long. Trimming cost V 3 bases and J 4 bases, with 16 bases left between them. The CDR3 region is CASSLALTILGNTIYF. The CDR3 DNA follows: TGTGCCAGCAGTTTGGCCCTGACTATCTTGGGAAACACCATATATTTT.

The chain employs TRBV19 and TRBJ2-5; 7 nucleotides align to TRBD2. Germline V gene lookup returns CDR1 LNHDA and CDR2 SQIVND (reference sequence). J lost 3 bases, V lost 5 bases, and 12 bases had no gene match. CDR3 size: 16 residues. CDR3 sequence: CASSGTIPGLKETQYF. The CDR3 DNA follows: TGTGCCAGTAGTGGAACAATACCGGGACTAAAAGAGACCCAGTACTTC.